This entry lists 29 T cell receptor beta chains sequenced from one sample in a study of CD4+ T cells in melanoma. The protocol was immunoSEQ multiplex PCR, while the TCRdb copy is restricted to in-frame clones and leaves out a portion. The data contain about 110,000 clones, 80% to 95% of them singletons. The sample consisted of peripheral blood. The receptor source for this set is a human donor with melanoma.

This sequence joins TRBV4-3 and TRBJ2-2; a weak D match, TRBD2 (6 bases). CDR1 and CDR2 from the germline V gene are LGHNA and YSLEER. This CDR3 contains 16 residues. V shed 2 bases and J shed 8 bases, with 18 bases lying between them. The CDR3 protein is CASSQSGGPNLGELFF. The CDR3 DNA reads TGCGCCAGCAGCCAATCCGGAGGGCCAAATTTAGGGGAGCTGTTTTTT.

The chain couples TRBV28 to TRBJ1-2; 8 nucleotides agree with TRBD1. V lost 1 base, J lost 4 bases, and 5 bases stayed unmatched. Germline values: CDR1 MDHEN, CDR2 SYDVKM. The length of the CDR3 is 15 residues. CDR3 sequence reads: CASSLSGGAGYGYTF. CDR3 DNA: TGTGCCAGCAGTTTATCAGGGGGCGCGGGCTATGGCTACACCTTC.

The chain has TRBV7-3 and TRBJ2-7; D call uncertain. CDR3 length: 13 residues. Trimming took 2 bases from V and 1 from J, leaving 6 bases between them. Per germline, CDR1 SGHTA and CDR2 FQGTGA. CDR3 bases: TGTGCCAGCAGCTTAGATCCGTCCTACGAGCAGTACTTC. Translated, it gives CASSLDPSYEQYF.

This chain connects TRBV28 to TRBJ2-1, with 9 bases matching TRBD2. CDR3 length equals 15 residues. Germline CDR1 is MDHEN and CDR2 is SYDVKM. V shed 3 bases and J 4 bases; nucleotides not matched to a gene: 4. The DNA for the CDR3 is TGTGCCAGCAGTTTGCCTAGCGGGATTTACAATGAGCAGTTCTTC. Amino acids: CASSLPSGIYNEQFF. The full variable domain, completed using reference TRBV28 and TRBJ2-1, is DVKVTQSSRYLVKRTGEKVFLECVQDMDHENMFWYRQDPGLGLRLIYFSYDVKMKEKGDIPEGYSVSREKKERFSLILESASTNQTSMYLCASSLPSGIYNEQFFGPGTRLTVL.

The chain is built from TRBV27 and TRBJ2-5; D is ambiguous. Trimming pared 6 bases from V and 5 bases from J, leaving 13 bases between. Germline-derived CDR1 and CDR2 are MNHEY and SMNVEV (reference sequence). This CDR3 has 13 residues. CDR3 protein: CASSQNPRETQYF. As DNA, the CDR3 is TGTGCCAGCAGCCAAAATCCCAGGGAGACCCAGTACTTC.

The chain employs TRBV7-3 and TRBJ2-3; TRBD1 aligns across 9 bases. This CDR3 region has 14 residues. V lost 2 bases and J lost 3; bases outside the gene matches: 0. From germline, CDR1 is SGHTA and CDR2 FQGTGA. The CDR3 loop reads CASSLDRGTDTQYF. CDR3 sequence (DNA): TGTGCCAGCAGCTTAGACAGGGGGACAGATACGCAGTATTTT.

The chain has TRBV7-2 and TRBJ1-1; D uncertain. Germline V gene data show CDR1 as SGHTA and CDR2 as FQGNSA. CDR3 length equals 14 residues. Trimming removed 2 bases at V and 4 bases at J, with 11 bases between. CDR3 bases: TGTGCCAGCAGCTTATTTGATGGGGTCACTGAAGCTTTCTTT. It is translated as CASSLFDGVTEAFF.

The chain carries TRBV10-3 and TRBJ2-3, with D perhaps matching TRBD1 (5 bases). CDR1 is ENHRY, CDR2 SYGVKD, per germline. This CDR3 spans 13 amino acids. Trimming shortened V by 6 bases and J by 6 bases, and 13 bases separated the two germline ends. CDR3 nucleotide sequence: TGTGCCATCAGAGGGGAAGCCCCGGATACGCAGTATTTT. This sequence encodes CAIRGEAPDTQYF.

V and J are TRBV6-1 and TRBJ2-3; 12 bases match TRBD2. V dropped 8 bases and J dropped 6; count of bases not matched to a gene: 3. The CDR3 covers 13 residues. Germline CDR1 is MNHNS and CDR2 is SASEGT. CDR3 protein: CASRLAGGDTQYF. Here the CDR3 DNA reads TGTGCCAGCCGGCTAGCGGGGGGGGATACGCAGTATTTT.

This clone was seen just once. The rearrangement uses TRBV5-4 and TRBJ2-6, with D unresolved. The CDR3 runs 15 residues. Trimming left V 8 bases short and J 0 bases short, with 12 bases between. From germline, CDR1 is SGHNT and CDR2 YYREEE (reference sequence). CDR3 amino acids: CASRTESSGANVLTF. CDR3 nucleotide sequence: TGTGCCAGTAGGACGGAGAGCTCTGGGGCCAACGTCCTGACTTTC.

This rearrangement joins TRBV28 to TRBJ1-5; 7 bases align to TRBD1. The CDR3 is made up of 16 amino acids. In germline, CDR1 is MDHEN, CDR2 SYDVKM. V shed 5 bases, J shed 1 base, and the junction held 8 bases outside the gene matches. For the CDR3, the DNA is TGTGCCAGCAGTCGGAGATTACAGGGGAGCAATCAGCCCCAGCATTTT. It translates to CASSRRLQGSNQPQHF.

The rearrangement joins TRBV7-3 to TRBJ2-1, with 8 positions matching TRBD2. The CDR3 runs to 14 residues. Per germline, CDR1 SGHTA and CDR2 FQGTGA. J lost 9 bases, V lost 4 bases, and 8 bases had no gene match. DNA for the CDR3: TGTGCCAGCAGCTCTTTTCGGGAGGGCGGTGAGCAGTTCTTC. Protein product: CASSSFREGGEQFF.

The chain joins TRBV19 to TRBJ1-1; D is undetermined. CDR1 and CDR2 (germline): LNHDA, SQIVND (reference sequence). This CDR3 contains 13 residues. The V gene lost 8 bases and the J gene lost 1 base, with 11 bases spanning the gap. The CDR3 here is CASRGMKNTEAFF. DNA for the CDR3: TGTGCCAGTCGAGGGATGAAGAACACTGAAGCTTTCTTT.

The J gene is TRBJ2-7, the V gene TRBV4-2; TRBD1 might be the D (5 bases). CDR1 and CDR2 (germline): LGHNA, YNFKEQ. Trimming cost V 0 bases and J 7 bases, with 16 bases left between them. The CDR3 loop spans 15 amino acids. The chain's CDR3 is CASSQDPRGLQEQYF. The DNA of the CDR3 is TGTGCCAGCAGCCAAGACCCAAGGGGTCTGCAGGAGCAGTACTTC.

V is TRBV5-4 and J is TRBJ2-7; 7 bases align to TRBD1. This CDR3 comprises 15 residues. In germline, CDR1 is SGHNT, CDR2 YYREEE (reference sequence). The ends lost 0 bases at V and 3 bases at J; junction bases unmatched: 6. The CDR3 region is CASSLGQGKGYEQYF. The CDR3 region has the DNA TGTGCCAGCAGCTTGGGACAGGGAAAAGGCTACGAGCAGTACTTC.

V and J are TRBV9 and TRBJ2-3; D is undetermined. Germline CDR1 is SGDLS and CDR2 is YYNGEE. Trimming took 0 bases from V and 5 from J, leaving 4 bases between them. The CDR3 consists of 12 residues. Written as DNA, the CDR3 is TGTGCCAGCAGCGTAGGAGAAGATACGCAGTATTTT. Translated, it gives CASSVGEDTQYF.

This clone was counted a few times. V gene TRBV2 combines with J gene TRBJ1-1, with D perhaps TRBD1 (5 bases). CDR1 and CDR2 (germline): SNHLY, FYNNEI. The CDR3 spans 12 residues. V lost 3 bases and J 7 bases, leaving 9 bases between the germline ends. The CDR3 spells CASSDERGEAFF. The CDR3 nucleotides read TGTGCCAGCAGTGATGAGAGGGGTGAAGCTTTCTTT.

The gene calls are TRBV11-2 and TRBJ2-5; the D is unclear. From germline, CDR1 is SGHAT and CDR2 FQNNGV. This CDR3 contains 14 residues. V shed 0 bases and J shed 1 base, with 6 bases lying between them. CDR3 residues: CASSLDPFQETQYF. The CDR3, as DNA: TGTGCCAGCAGCTTAGACCCATTCCAAGAGACCCAGTACTTC. Variable domain in full (rest from reference TRBV11-2 and TRBJ2-5): EAGVAQSPRYKIIEKRQSVAFWCNPISGHATLYWYQQILGQGPKLLIQFQNNGVVDDSQLPKDRFSAERLKGVDSTLKIQPAKLEDSAVYLCASSLDPFQETQYFGPGTRLLVL.

The genes are TRBV4-1 and TRBJ1-2; 10 bases map to TRBD1. CDR3 length: 14 residues. Germline V lookup: CDR1 MGHRA, CDR2 YSYEKL. The trim removed 2 bases at V and 6 bases at J, leaving 3 bases unmatched. In DNA form, the CDR3 reads TGCGCCAGCAGCCAAAGGACAGGGGGGGATGGCTACACCTTC. This gives the protein CASSQRTGGDGYTF.

This clone was counted between two and nine times. This sequence joins TRBV18 and TRBJ2-5, with TRBD2 matching 14 bases. The V gene end was trimmed by 4 bases and the J gene end by 7 bases; junction bases not matched to a gene: 5. Germline V lookup: CDR1 KGHSH, CDR2 LQKENI. This CDR3 contains 15 residues. Written as DNA, the CDR3 is TGTGCCAGCTCACAGGGACTAGCGGGGGACTTGACCCAGTACTTC. Translating it yields CASSQGLAGDLTQYF.

This sequence joins TRBV9 and TRBJ2-1; TRBD1 matches at 7 bases. This CDR3 is built from 16 residues. Unmatched junction bases numbered 8, after V lost 4 bases and J lost 1 base. Germline V gene lookup returns CDR1 SGDLS and CDR2 YYNGEE. The CDR3 spells CASSLTGTVSYNEQFF. The CDR3 bases are TGTGCCAGCAGCCTCACCGGGACAGTGTCCTACAATGAGCAGTTCTTC.

The chain joins TRBV19 to TRBJ2-7; D is ambiguous. This CDR3 has 14 residues. V shed 3 bases and J shed 0 bases, with 9 bases lying between them. The germline gives CDR1 LNHDA, CDR2 SQIVND (reference sequence). The CDR3 DNA follows: TGTGCCAGTAGTATCACAGCGAGCTCCTACGAGCAGTACTTC. Translating gives CASSITASSYEQYF.

CDR3 residues: CASSAGGDEQYF. Here the CDR3 DNA reads TGTGCCAGCAGTGCAGGGGGGGACGAGCAGTACTTC. The chain is built from TRBV6-5 and TRBJ2-7; D may be TRBD1 or TRBD2 (7 bases each). The germline V gene has CDR1 MNHEY and CDR2 SVGAGI. This CDR3 spans 12 amino acids. Trimming shortened V by 5 bases and J by 5 bases, and 10 bases separated the two germline ends.

On this clone: The sample holds other DNA sequences that translate to the same CDR3. The chain recombines TRBV5-1 with TRBJ1-1, with a possible D match to TRBD1 (6 bases). V lost 0 bases, J lost 2 bases, and 8 bases lay in between. The germline gives CDR1 SGHRS, CDR2 YFSETQ. The CDR3 loop spans 14 amino acids. CDR3 residues: CASSLGGANTEAFF. DNA of the CDR3: TGCGCCAGCAGCTTGGGGGGGGCAAACACTGAAGCTTTCTTT.

The genes are TRBV5-1 and TRBJ1-1; TRBD1 might be the D (6 bases). With 2 bases removed from V and 4 bases from J, the gap between germline ends came to 15 bases. CDR3 length: 15 residues. Germline V gives CDR1 SGHRS, CDR2 YFSETQ. In DNA, the CDR3 is TGCGCCAGCAGCTTCGCAGGGGAGGGTGGCACTGAAGCTTTCTTT. Encoded protein: CASSFAGEGGTEAFF. The full variable domain, its missing parts supplied by reference TRBV5-1 and TRBJ1-1, is KAGVTQTPRYLIKTRGQQVTLSCSPISGHRSVSWYQQTPGQGLQFLFEYFSETQRNKGNFPGRFSGRQFSNSRSEMNVSTLELGDSALYLCASSFAGEGGTEAFFGQGTRLTVV.

J is TRBJ2-1 and V is TRBV7-3; TRBD2 agrees at 9 bases. Germline loops: CDR1 SGHTA, CDR2 FQGTGA. Unmatched junction bases numbered 10, after V lost 4 bases and J lost 6 bases. CDR3 length: 16 amino acids. CDR3 nucleotide sequence: TGTGCCAGCAGCTCCTCGGGACTAGCACGGGGCAATGAGCAGTTCTTC. It translates to CASSSSGLARGNEQFF.

The V gene is TRBV27, the J gene TRBJ2-6; 7 nucleotides agree with TRBD2. This CDR3 region has 18 residues. J lost 1 base, V lost 1 base, and 7 bases had no gene match. Germline lookup yields CDR1 MNHEY and CDR2 SMNVEV (reference sequence). The CDR3 sequence is CASSLYSGDLSGANVLTF. The DNA of the CDR3 is TGTGCCAGCAGTTTATACAGCGGGGACCTTTCTGGGGCCAACGTCCTGACTTTC.

V and J are TRBV5-8 and TRBJ1-3, with a tentative D call TRBD1 (5 bases). This CDR3 contains 13 residues. Looked up from germline, CDR1 is SGHTS and CDR2 is YDEGEE. Trimming stripped 5 bases from V and 6 bases from J, with 12 bases between. The CDR3 here is CASRRRVENTIYF. The CDR3 DNA reads as TGTGCCAGCAGGCGCAGGGTCGAAAACACCATATATTTT.

This clone came up a few times. V gene TRBV10-3 combines with J gene TRBJ1-2; no clear D. Germline CDR1 ENHRY, CDR2 SYGVKD. This CDR3 has 12 residues. Trimming removed 8 bases from V and 4 bases from J, with 11 bases in between. The CDR3 DNA sequence: TGTGCCATCGTGGAGGAACCCTATGGCTACACCTTC. Amino acids: CAIVEEPYGYTF.